Given below is one TCR beta chain in context. The data were obtained in a study of blood T cell repertoires in COVID-19. Profiling relied on immunoSEQ multiplex PCR, and the TCRdb table lists in-frame clones only, not all of them. The profile shows a few hundred thousand clones, 80% to 90% of them singletons. Trimming removed 0 bases from V and 0 bases from J, with 7 bases in between. Germline loops: CDR1 SGHRS, CDR2 YFSETQ. This CDR3 has 14 residues. The sample comprised PBMCs or T cells enriched from blood (not recorded which). The gene calls are TRBV5-1 and TRBJ2-7, with D uncertain. The origin of this receptor is a man younger than 40 who had recovered from COVID-19. The CDR3 region has the DNA TGCGCCAGCAGCTTGGGCGACATCTCCTACGAGCAGTACTTC. It specifies CASSLGDISYEQYF.